The following is a T cell receptor beta chain sequence with its context. Sequenced by immunoSEQ multiplex PCR; TCRdb stores in-frame clones only, minus some. The sample shows 200,000 to 300,000 clones, 85% to 90% of them seen only once. The CDR3 contains 13 residues. Germline V gene lookup returns CDR1 SGHNT and CDR2 YYREEE (reference sequence). The V and J ends lost 4 bases and 15 bases respectively, with 20 bases between them. This entry comes from a study of blood T cell repertoires in COVID-19. Among Cohort 3 donors, those recovered had two negative PCRs, clearance, or symptom resolution. This clonotype was sampled from a woman aged 30 to 39 who had recovered from COVID-19. Sequenced sample: PBMCs or T cells enriched from blood (not recorded which). The rearrangement joins TRBV5-4 to TRBJ2-1, with D maybe TRBD2 (6 bases). As DNA, the CDR3 is TGTGCCAGCAGCACCTGGGAGGCGGTCTCGAGGTTCTTC. It encodes CASSTWEAVSRFF.